Many counts were recorded for the clone carrying this T cell receptor (beta chain). The same CDR3 can be traced to other DNA sequences in this sample. The data originate from a study of blood T cell repertoires in COVID-19. Measured with immunoSEQ multiplex PCR; TCRdb has only the in-frame clones, and not every one. Of over 200,000 clones in the sample, roughly 84% were seen once. Trimming removed 0 bases at V and 5 bases at J, with 11 bases between. The CDR3 loop spans 15 amino acids. The germline V gene encodes CDR1 MGHRA and CDR2 YSYEKL. The chain couples TRBV4-1 to TRBJ1-5; no definite D call. The sample taken for sequencing was peripheral blood. The origin of this receptor is a middle-aged man with active or convalescent COVID-19. CDR3 sequence reads: CASSQDRSGDQPQHF. The CDR3 DNA sequence: TGCGCCAGCAGCCAAGATCGGTCCGGGGATCAGCCCCAGCATTTT.